Sequencing of this T cell receptor (beta chain) was carried out in a study of blood T cell repertoires in COVID-19. Measured with immunoSEQ multiplex PCR; TCRdb has only the in-frame clones, and not every one. The table has 490,000 or so clones, more than 75% seen once. This CDR3 region has 10 residues. Germline values: CDR1 MNHNS, CDR2 SASEGT. The V and J ends lost 2 bases and 14 bases respectively, with 8 bases between them. The source is a woman aged 40 to 50 who had recovered from COVID-19. Sequencing used PBMCs or T cells enriched from blood (not recorded which). The chain joins TRBV6-1 to TRBJ2-3, with D uncertain. CDR3 region: CASSETLRYF. CDR3 nucleotide sequence: TGTGCCAGCAGTGAAACTCTGCGGTATTTT.